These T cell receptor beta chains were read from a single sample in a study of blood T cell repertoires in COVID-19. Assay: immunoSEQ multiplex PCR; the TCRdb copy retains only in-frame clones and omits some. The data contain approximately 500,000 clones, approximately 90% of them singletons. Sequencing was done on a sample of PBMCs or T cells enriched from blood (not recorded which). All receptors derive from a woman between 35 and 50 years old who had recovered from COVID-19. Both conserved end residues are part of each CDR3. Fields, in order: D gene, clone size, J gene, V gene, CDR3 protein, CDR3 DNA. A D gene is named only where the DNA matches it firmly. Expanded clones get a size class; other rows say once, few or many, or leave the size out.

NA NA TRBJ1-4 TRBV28 CASRLGREDEKLFF TGTGCCAGCAGGCTTGGCCGGGAAGATGAAAAACTGTTTTTT
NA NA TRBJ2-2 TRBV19 CASSRTANTGELFF TGTGCCAGTTCTCGGACAGCGAACACCGGGGAGCTGTTTTTT
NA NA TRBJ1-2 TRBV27 CASSHREQGAGYTF TGTGCCAGCAGTCATAGGGAACAGGGTGCGGGCTACACCTTC
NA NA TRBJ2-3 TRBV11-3 CASSLEGRVADTQYF TGTGCCAGCAGCTTAGAGGGCAGGGTCGCAGATACGCAGTATTTT
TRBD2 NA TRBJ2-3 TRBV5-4 CASSLASSGFTDTQYF TGTGCCAGCAGCTTGGCCTCTAGCGGGTTTACAGATACGCAGTATTTT
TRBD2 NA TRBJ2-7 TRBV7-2 CASSIGIAGVAYEQYF TGTGCCAGCAGTATAGGGATCGCGGGAGTAGCTTACGAGCAGTACTTC
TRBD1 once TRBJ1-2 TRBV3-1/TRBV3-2 CASSPWTGGFGYTF TGTGCCAGCAGCCCCTGGACAGGGGGCTTTGGCTACACCTTC
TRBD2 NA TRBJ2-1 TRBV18 CASSPSLAVSYNEQFF TGTGCCAGCTCACCATCTCTAGCGGTCTCCTACAATGAGCAGTTCTTC
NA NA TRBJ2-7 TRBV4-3 CASSQDLGRGLGGEQYF TGCGCCAGCAGCCAAGATCTAGGCCGAGGTCTCGGAGGCGAGCAGTACTTC
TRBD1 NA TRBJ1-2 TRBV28 CASSLLWDRAVGYTF TGTGCCAGCAGTTTATTATGGGACAGGGCGGTGGGCTACACCTTC
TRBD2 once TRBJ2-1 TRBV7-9 CASRQTSGTSSYNEQFF TGTGCCAGCAGACAGACTAGCGGGACTAGCTCCTACAATGAGCAGTTCTTC
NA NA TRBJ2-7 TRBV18 CASSPRRAGLSSYEQYF TGTGCCAGCTCACCGAGGAGGGCGGGACTGAGCTCCTACGAGCAGTACTTC
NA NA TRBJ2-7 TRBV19 CASSRGQGRTYEQYF TGTGCCAGTAGCCGTGGGCAGGGCCGAACCTACGAGCAGTACTTC
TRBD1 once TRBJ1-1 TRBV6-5 CASRSMGQGATEAFF TGTGCCAGCAGATCCATGGGACAGGGAGCCACTGAAGCTTTCTTT
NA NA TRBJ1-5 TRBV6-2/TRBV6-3 CASSPPPGRPQHF TGTGCCAGCAGTCCACCCCCAGGCCGGCCCCAGCATTTT
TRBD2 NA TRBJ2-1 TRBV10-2 CASRPLLLTSIDNEQFF TGCGCCAGCCGCCCCCTCTTGCTGACTAGCATCGACAATGAGCAGTTCTTC
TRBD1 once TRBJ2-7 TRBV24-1 CATSDSRDRHSYEQYF TGTGCCACCAGTGATTCCCGGGACAGACACTCCTACGAGCAGTACTTC
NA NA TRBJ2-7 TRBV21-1 CASSKVNEQYF TGTGCCAGCAGCAAAGTCAACGAGCAGTACTTC
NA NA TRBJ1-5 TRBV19 CASTPTWAGNQPQHF TGTGCCAGTACGCCCACCTGGGCCGGAAATCAGCCCCAGCATTTT
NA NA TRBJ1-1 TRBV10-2 CASSDHRIRKEAFF TGCGCCAGCAGTGACCACAGGATACGTAAAGAAGCTTTCTTT
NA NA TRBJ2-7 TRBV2 CASKPSTIIHEQYF TGTGCCAGCAAACCTTCGACTATTATCCACGAGCAGTACTTC
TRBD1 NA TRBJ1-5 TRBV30 CAWSVPGTGGNQPQHF TGTGCCTGGAGTGTACCCGGGACAGGAGGCAATCAGCCCCAGCATTTT
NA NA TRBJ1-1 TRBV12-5 CASGLGQGSTEAFF TGTGCTAGTGGTTTGGGCCAGGGGAGCACTGAAGCTTTCTTT
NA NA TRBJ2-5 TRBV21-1 CASSIRTGHLQETQYF TGTGCCAGCAGCATTCGGACAGGGCATCTGCAAGAGACCCAGTACTTC
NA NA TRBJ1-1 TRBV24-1 CATSDGTGSAFF TGTGCCACCAGTGACGGAACAGGGTCGGCTTTCTTT
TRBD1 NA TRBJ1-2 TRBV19 CASSAGTGAPNYGYTF TGTGCCAGTAGTGCCGGGACAGGGGCTCCAAACTATGGCTACACCTTC
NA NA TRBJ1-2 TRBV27 CASSLRQGIYGYTF TGTGCCAGCAGTTTGCGGCAGGGCATCTATGGCTACACCTTC
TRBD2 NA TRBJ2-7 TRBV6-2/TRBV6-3 CASSYSIRMDGGRAYEQYF TGTGCCAGCAGTTACTCGATTCGGATGGACGGCGGGAGGGCCTACGAGCAGTACTTC
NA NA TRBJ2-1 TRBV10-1 CASSLEGWNSEQFF TGCGCCAGCAGTTTGGAGGGGTGGAACAGTGAGCAGTTCTTC
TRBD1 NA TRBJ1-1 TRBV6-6 CASSPRAGGSGVTEAFF TGTGCCAGCAGTCCCCGGGCAGGGGGCAGCGGGGTCACTGAAGCTTTCTTT
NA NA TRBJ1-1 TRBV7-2 CASSSTGVTEAFF TGTGCCAGCAGCTCAACGGGGGTGACTGAAGCTTTCTTT
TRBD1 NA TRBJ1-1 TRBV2 CARDRDRAFF TGTGCCCGAGACAGGGATCGGGCTTTCTTT
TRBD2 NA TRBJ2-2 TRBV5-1 CASSSGLAGLTGELFF TGCGCCAGCAGTTCCGGACTAGCGGGGCTCACCGGGGAGCTGTTTTTT
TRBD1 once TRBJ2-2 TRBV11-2 CASSGGGQALFEHRELFF TGTGCCAGCAGCGGTGGGGGACAGGCCCTCTTCGAACACCGGGAGCTGTTTTTT
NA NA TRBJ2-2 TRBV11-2 CASSMGAAVFAGELFF TGTGCCAGCAGCATGGGGGCGGCTGTTTTCGCCGGGGAGCTGTTTTTT
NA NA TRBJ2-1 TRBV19 CASSIDPGGRRRNEQFF TGTGCCAGTAGTATAGATCCCGGGGGAAGACGCCGGAATGAGCAGTTCTTC
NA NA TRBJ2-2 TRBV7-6 CASSLQAAGLNTGELFF TGTGCCAGCAGCTTACAAGCGGCGGGGCTTAACACCGGGGAGCTGTTTTTT
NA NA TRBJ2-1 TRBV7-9 CASYQVSSYNEQFF TGTGCCAGCTATCAGGTTTCCTCCTACAATGAGCAGTTCTTC
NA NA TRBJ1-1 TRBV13 CASSLGSRNTEAFF TGTGCCAGCAGCTTAGGGTCGCGGAACACTGAAGCTTTCTTT
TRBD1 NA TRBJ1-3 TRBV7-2 CASSLGGTGDGNTIYF TGTGCCAGCAGCTTAGGGGGGACAGGGGACGGAAACACCATATATTTT
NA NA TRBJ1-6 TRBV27 CASSFYIGAKNSPLHF TGTGCCAGCAGTTTCTATATTGGGGCGAAAAATTCACCCCTCCACTTT
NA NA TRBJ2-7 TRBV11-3 CASSFDRPFGAAGREQYF TGTGCCAGCAGCTTCGATCGGCCTTTCGGTGCCGCAGGGCGCGAGCAGTACTTC
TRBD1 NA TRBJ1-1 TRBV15 CATSRTGTGIRGNTEAFF TGTGCCACCAGCAGAACCGGGACAGGAATACGGGGGAACACTGAAGCTTTCTTT
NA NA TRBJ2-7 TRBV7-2 CASSFRSEQYF TGTGCCAGCAGCTTTAGGAGCGAGCAGTACTTC
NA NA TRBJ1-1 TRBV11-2 CASSLVRFEAFF TGTGCCAGCAGCTTAGTACGGTTTGAAGCTTTCTTT
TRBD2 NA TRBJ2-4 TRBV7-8 CASSLEAGGPKNIQYF TGTGCCAGCAGCTTAGAAGCGGGAGGACCCAAAAACATTCAGTACTTC
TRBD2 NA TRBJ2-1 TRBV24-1 CATSDGVAGVYRAYNEQFF TGTGCCACCAGTGATGGGGTAGCGGGAGTCTATCGGGCATACAATGAGCAGTTCTTC
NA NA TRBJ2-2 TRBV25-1 CASSRPSVGGELFF TGTGCCAGCAGTAGGCCTAGCGTGGGCGGGGAGCTGTTTTTT
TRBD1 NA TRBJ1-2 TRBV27 CASSGDRATGGYTF TGTGCCAGCAGTGGGGACAGGGCTACAGGCGGCTACACCTTC
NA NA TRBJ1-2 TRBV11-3 CASSRDYPNYGYTF TGTGCCAGCAGCCGGGACTACCCTAACTATGGCTACACCTTC
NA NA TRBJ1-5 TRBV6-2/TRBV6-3 CASSYDPGLFPSNQPQHF TGTGCCAGCAGTTACGATCCAGGCCTCTTCCCCTCCAATCAGCCCCAGCATTTT
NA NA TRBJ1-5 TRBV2 CASSDRERYQPQHF TGTGCCAGCAGTGACAGGGAAAGGTATCAGCCCCAGCATTTT
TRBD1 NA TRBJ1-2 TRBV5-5 CASTRQGQENYGYTF TGTGCCAGCACGAGACAGGGGCAAGAGAACTATGGCTACACCTTC
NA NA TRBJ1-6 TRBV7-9 CASSLIRTSSYNSPLHF TGTGCCAGCAGCTTAATTCGTACGAGCTCCTATAATTCACCCCTCCACTTT
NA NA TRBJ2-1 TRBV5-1 CASSVQGLVYNEQFF TGCGCCAGCAGCGTTCAGGGGCTCGTATACAATGAGCAGTTCTTC
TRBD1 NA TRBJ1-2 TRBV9 CASYQDRGLGGYTF TGTGCCAGCTACCAGGACAGGGGGCTCGGTGGCTACACCTTC
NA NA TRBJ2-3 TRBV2 CASTEGGGPATDTQYF TGTGCCAGCACCGAAGGTGGGGGCCCAGCCACAGATACGCAGTATTTT
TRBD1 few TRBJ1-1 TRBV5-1 CASSISGQPNTEAFF TGCGCCAGCAGCATCTCGGGACAGCCGAACACTGAAGCTTTCTTT
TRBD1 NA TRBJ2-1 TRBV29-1 CSVEDRTQFF TGCAGCGTTGAGGACAGGACCCAGTTCTTC